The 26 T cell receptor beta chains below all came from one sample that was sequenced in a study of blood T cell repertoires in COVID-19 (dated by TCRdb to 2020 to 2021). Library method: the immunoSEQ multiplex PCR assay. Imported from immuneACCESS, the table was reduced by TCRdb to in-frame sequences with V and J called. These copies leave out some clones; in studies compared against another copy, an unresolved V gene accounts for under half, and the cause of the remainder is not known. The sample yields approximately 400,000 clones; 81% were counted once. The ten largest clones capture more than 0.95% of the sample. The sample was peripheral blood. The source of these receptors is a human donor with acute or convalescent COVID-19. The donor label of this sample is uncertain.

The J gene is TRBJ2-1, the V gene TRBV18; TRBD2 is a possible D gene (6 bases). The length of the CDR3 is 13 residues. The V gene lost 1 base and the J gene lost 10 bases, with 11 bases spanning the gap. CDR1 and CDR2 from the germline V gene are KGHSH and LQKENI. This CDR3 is CASSPRGLAEQFF. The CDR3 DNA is TGTGCCAGCTCACCACGGGGACTCGCCGAGCAGTTCTTC.

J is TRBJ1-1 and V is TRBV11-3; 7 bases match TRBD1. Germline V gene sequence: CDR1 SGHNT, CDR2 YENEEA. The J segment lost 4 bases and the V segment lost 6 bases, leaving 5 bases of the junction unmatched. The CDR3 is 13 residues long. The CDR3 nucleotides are TGTGCCAGCAGTTACAGGGGTGGCACTGAAGCTTTCTTT. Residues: CASSYRGGTEAFF.

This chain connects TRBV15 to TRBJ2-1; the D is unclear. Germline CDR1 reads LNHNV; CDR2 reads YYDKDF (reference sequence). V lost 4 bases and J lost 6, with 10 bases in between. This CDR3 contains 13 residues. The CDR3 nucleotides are TGTGCCACCAGCATCGATAACTTCAATGAGCAGTTCTTC. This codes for CATSIDNFNEQFF.

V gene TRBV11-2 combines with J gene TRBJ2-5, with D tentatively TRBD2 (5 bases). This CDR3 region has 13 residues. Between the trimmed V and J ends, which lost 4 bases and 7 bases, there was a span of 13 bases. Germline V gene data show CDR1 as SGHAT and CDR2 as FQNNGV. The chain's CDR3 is CASSSTDTRTQYF. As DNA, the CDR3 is TGTGCCAGCAGCTCTACCGATACTAGGACCCAGTACTTC.

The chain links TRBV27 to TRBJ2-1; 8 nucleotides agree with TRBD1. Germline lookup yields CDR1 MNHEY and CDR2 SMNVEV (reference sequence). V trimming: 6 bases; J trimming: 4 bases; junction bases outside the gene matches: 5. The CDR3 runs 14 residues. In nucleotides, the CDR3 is TGTGCCAGCAGCTCACAGGGGGAATACAATGAGCAGTTCTTC. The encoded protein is CASSSQGEYNEQFF.

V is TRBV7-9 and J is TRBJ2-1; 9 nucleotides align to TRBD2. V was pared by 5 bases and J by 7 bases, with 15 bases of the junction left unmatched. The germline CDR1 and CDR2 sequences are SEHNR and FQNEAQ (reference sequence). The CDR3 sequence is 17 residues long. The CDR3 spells CASSPTPGLAPRNEQFF. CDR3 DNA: TGTGCCAGCAGCCCGACTCCGGGACTAGCCCCCCGTAATGAGCAGTTCTTC.

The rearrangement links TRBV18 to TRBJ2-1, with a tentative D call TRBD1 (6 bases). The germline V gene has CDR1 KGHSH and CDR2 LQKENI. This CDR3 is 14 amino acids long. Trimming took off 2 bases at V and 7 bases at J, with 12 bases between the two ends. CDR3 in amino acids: CASSPMTGGNEQFF. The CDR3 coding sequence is TGTGCCAGCTCACCAATGACAGGCGGGAATGAGCAGTTCTTC.

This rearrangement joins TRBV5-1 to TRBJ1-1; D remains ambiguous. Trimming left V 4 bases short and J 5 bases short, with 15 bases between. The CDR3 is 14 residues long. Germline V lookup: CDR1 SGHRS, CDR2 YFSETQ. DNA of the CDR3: TGCGCCAGCAGCCCATTCGGGGTCGGGACTGAAGCTTTCTTT. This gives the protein CASSPFGVGTEAFF.

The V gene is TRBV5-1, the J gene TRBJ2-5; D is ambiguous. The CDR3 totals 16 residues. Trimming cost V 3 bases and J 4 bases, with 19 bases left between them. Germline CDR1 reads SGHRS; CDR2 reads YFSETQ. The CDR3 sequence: CASSSLQPTPGETQYF. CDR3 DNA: TGCGCCAGCAGCTCCCTCCAACCCACCCCGGGAGAGACCCAGTACTTC.

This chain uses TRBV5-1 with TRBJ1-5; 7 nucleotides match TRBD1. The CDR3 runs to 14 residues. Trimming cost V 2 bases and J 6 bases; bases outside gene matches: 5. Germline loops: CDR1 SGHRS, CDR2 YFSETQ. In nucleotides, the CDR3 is TGCGCCAGCAGCTTTTCAGGGGGTAGTCAGCCCCAGCATTTT. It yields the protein CASSFSGGSQPQHF.

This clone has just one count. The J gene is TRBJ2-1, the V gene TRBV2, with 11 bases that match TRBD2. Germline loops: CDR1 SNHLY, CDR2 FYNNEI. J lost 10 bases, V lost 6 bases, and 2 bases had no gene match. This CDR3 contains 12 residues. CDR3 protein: CASRTSGIEQFF. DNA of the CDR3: TGTGCCAGCAGGACTAGCGGGATAGAGCAGTTCTTC.

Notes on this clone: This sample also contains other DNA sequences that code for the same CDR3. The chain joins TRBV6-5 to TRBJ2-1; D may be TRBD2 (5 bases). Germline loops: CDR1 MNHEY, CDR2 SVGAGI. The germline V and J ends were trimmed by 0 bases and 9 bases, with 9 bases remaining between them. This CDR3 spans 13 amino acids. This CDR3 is CASSYSFRGEQFF. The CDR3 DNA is TGTGCCAGCAGTTACTCGTTTCGGGGTGAGCAGTTCTTC.

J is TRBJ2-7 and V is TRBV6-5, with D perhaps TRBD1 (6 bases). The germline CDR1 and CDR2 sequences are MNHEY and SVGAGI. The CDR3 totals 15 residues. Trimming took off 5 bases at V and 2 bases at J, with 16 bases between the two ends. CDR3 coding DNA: TGTGCCAGCAGTCCCAGAGGGGGTCTCACCTACGAGCAGTACTTC. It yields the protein CASSPRGGLTYEQYF.

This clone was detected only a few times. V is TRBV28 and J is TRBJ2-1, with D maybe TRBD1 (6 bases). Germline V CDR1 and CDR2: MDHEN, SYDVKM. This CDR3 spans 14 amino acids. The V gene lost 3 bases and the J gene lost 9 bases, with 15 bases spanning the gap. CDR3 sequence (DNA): TGTGCCAGCAGTTTCGCGGAGCCACAGGGTGAGCAGTTCTTC. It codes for CASSFAEPQGEQFF.

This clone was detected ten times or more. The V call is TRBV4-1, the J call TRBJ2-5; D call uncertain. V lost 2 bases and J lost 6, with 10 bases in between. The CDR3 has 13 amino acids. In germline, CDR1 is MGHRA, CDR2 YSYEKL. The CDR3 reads CASSQRSGQTQYF. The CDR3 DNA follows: TGCGCCAGCAGCCAAAGGAGTGGTCAGACCCAGTACTTC.

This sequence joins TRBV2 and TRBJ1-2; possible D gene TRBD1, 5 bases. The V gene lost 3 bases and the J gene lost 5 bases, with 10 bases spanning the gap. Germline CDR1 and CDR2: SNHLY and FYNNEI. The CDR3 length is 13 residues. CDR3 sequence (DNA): TGTGCCAGCAGTGATGACAGACAATATGGCTACACCTTC. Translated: CASSDDRQYGYTF. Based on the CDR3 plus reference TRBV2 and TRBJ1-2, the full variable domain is EPEVTQTPSHQVTQMGQEVILRCVPISNHLYFYWYRQILGQKVEFLVSFYNNEISEKSEIFDDQFSVERPDGSNFTLKIRSTKLEDSAMYFCASSDDRQYGYTFGSGTRLTVV.

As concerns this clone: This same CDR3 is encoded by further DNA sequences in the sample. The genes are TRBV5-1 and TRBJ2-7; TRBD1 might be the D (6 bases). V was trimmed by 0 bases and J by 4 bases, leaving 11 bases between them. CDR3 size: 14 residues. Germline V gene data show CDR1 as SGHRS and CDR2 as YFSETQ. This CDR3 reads CASSLGAQGYEQYF. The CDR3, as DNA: TGCGCCAGCAGCTTGGGTGCGCAGGGGTACGAGCAGTACTTC.

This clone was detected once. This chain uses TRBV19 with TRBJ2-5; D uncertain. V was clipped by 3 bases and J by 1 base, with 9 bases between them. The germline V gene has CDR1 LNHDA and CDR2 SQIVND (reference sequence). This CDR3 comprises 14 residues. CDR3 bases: TGTGCCAGTAGTATCCGCAGATTCCAAGAGACCCAGTACTTC. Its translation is CASSIRRFQETQYF.

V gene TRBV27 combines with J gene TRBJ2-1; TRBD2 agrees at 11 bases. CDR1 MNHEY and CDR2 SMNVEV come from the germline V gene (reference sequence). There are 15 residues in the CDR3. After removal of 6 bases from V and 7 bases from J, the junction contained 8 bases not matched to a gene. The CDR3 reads CASRWVAGGRNEQFF. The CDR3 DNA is TGTGCCAGCAGGTGGGTAGCGGGAGGGCGAAATGAGCAGTTCTTC.

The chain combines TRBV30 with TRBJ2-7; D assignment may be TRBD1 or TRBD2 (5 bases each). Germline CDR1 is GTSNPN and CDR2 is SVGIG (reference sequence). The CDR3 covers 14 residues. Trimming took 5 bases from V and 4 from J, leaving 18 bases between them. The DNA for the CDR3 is TGTGCCTGGGGCGGGCGACAGAACAGATACGAGCAGTACTTC. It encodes CAWGGRQNRYEQYF.

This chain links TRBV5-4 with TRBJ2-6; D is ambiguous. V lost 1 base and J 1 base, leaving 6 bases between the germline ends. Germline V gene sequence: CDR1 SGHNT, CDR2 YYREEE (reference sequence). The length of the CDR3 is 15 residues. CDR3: CASSLQASGANVLTF. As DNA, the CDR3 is TGTGCCAGCAGCTTGCAGGCTTCTGGGGCCAACGTCCTGACTTTC.

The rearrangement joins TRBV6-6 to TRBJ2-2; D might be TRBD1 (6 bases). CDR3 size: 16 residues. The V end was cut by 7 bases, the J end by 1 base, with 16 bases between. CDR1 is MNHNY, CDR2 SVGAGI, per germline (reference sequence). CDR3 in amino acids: CASNKLGAGNTGELFF. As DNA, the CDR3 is TGTGCCAGCAATAAGCTGGGGGCAGGGAACACCGGGGAGCTGTTTTTT.

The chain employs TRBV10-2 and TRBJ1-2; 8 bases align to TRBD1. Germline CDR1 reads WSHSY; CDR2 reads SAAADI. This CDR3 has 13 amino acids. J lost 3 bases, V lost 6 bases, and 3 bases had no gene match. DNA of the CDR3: TGCGCCAGCAGCTTACAGGGGGACTATGGCTACACCTTC. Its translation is CASSLQGDYGYTF.

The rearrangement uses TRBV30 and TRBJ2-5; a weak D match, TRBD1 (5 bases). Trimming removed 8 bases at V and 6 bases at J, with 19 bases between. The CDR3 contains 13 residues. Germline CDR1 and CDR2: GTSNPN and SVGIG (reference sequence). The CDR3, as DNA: TGTGCCCGAAACTTTGGGGCCTCCCAGACCCAGTACTTC. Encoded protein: CARNFGASQTQYF.

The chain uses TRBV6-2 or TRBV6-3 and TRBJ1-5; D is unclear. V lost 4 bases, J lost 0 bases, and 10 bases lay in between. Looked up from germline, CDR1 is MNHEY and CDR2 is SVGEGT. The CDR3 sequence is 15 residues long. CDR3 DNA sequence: TGTGCCAGCAGTTTGACGCGGGTTAGCAATCAGCCCCAGCATTTT. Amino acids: CASSLTRVSNQPQHF.

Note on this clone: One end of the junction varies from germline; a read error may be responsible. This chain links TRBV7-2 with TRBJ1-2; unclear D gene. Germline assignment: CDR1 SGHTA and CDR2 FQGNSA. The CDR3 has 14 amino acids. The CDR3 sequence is CASSSLNSLQQVSF. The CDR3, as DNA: TGTGCCAGCAGCTCCCTAAACAGCCTCCAGCAGGTCTCCTTC.